This T cell receptor (beta chain) appears in the sequencing data of a study of blood T cell repertoires in COVID-19. This CDR3 is 14 amino acids long. V gave up 4 bases and J gave up 3 bases, with 12 bases separating them. The V gene's germline CDR1 is PRHDT and CDR2 FYEKMQ (reference sequence). Each participant's cohort was designated according to participant-reported clinical history. Original methodology: Reference gene primer amplification gave nucleated cell count estimates. Assay: immunoSEQ multiplex PCR; the TCRdb copy retains only in-frame clones and omits some. The D gene and trimming were derived from the DNA, and the V and J assignments and clone size from that table. The data show about 140,000 clones, under 90% seen once.

The sequencing sample was made of PBMCs or T cells enriched from blood (not recorded which). This chain joins TRBV13 and TRBJ2-5; the D gene is possibly TRBD2 (5 bases). The origin of this receptor is a woman between 18 and 29 years old who had been exposed to COVID-19. CDR3 coding DNA: TGTGCCAGCAGCTCCGGGGTAACCAAAGAGACCCAGTACTTC. Protein product: CASSSGVTKETQYF.